The T cell receptor (beta chain) described here comes from a study of control samples from healthy donors and cancer patients. This clone has a handful of counts. TCRdb's table, derived via immunoSEQ multiplex PCR, lists solely in-frame clones and lacks some. The sample includes roughly 83,000 clones, approximately 78% of them seen just once. Trimming left V 2 bases short and J 8 bases short, with 12 bases between. The germline V gene encodes CDR1 KGHSH and CDR2 LQKENI. This CDR3 has 13 amino acids. Source material: blood. This clonotype was sampled from a woman aged 60-70 years in good health. The chain carries TRBV18 and TRBJ1-2; D perhaps matches TRBD1 (5 bases). The CDR3 loop reads CASSPTTEVGYTF. CDR3 sequence (DNA): TGTGCCAGCTCACCAACGACAGAAGTCGGCTACACCTTC.